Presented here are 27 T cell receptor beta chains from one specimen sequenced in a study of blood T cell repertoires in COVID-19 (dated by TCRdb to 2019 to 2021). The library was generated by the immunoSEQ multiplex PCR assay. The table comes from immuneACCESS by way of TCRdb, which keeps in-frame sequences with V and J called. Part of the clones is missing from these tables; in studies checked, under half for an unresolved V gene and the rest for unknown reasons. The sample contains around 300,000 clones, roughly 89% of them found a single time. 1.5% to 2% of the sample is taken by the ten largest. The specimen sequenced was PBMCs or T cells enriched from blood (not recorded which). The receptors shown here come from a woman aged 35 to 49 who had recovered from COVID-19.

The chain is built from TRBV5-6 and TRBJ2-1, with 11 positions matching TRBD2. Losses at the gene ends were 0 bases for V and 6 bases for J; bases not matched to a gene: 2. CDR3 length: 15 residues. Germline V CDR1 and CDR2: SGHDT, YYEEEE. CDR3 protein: CASSLVGTSGNEQFF. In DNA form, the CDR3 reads TGTGCCAGCAGCTTGGTAGGGACTAGCGGCAATGAGCAGTTCTTC.

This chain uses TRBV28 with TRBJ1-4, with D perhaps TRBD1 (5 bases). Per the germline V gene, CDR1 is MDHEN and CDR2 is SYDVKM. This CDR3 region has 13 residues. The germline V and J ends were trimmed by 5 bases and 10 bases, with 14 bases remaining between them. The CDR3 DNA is TGTGCCAGCAGTCGGGGGGGAATTCGAAAACTGTTTTTT. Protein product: CASSRGGIRKLFF.

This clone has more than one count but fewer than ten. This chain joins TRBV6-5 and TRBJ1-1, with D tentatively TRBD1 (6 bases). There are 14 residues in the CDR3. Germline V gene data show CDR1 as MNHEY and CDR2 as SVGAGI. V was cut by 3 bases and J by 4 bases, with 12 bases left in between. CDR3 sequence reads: CASSYYRVGTEAFF. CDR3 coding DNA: TGTGCCAGCAGTTATTACAGGGTGGGCACTGAAGCTTTCTTT.

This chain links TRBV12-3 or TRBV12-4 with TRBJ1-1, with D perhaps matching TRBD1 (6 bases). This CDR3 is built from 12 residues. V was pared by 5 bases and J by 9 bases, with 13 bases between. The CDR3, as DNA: TGTGCCAGCAGTCCGGACAGAGACAAAGCTTTCTTT. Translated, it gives CASSPDRDKAFF.

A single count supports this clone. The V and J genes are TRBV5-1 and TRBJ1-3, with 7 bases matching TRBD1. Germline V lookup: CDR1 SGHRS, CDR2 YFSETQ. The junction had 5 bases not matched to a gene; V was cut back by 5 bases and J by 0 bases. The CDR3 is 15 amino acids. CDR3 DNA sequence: TGCGCCAGCAGTGCGGGACAGAGCTCTGGAAACACCATATATTTT. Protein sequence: CASSAGQSSGNTIYF.

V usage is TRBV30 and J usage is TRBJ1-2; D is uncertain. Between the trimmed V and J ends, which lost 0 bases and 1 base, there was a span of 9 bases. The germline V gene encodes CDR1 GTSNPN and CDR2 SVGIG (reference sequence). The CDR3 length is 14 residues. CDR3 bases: TGTGCCTGGAGTGTAGGAGGGAATAACTATGGCTACACCTTC. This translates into CAWSVGGNNYGYTF.

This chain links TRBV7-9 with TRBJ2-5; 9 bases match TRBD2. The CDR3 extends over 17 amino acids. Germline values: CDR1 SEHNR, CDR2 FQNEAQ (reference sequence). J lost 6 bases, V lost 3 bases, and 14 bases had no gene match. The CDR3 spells CASSLSLPFLAGKTQYF. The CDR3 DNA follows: TGTGCCAGCAGCTTGTCTTTGCCGTTTCTAGCGGGAAAGACCCAGTACTTC. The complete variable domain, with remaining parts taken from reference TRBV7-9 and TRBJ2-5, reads DTGVSQNPRHKITKRGQNVTFRCDPISEHNRLYWYRQTLGQGPEFLTYFQNEAQLEKSRLLSDRFSAERPKGSFSTLEIQRTEQGDSAMYLCASSLSLPFLAGKTQYFGPGTRLLVL.

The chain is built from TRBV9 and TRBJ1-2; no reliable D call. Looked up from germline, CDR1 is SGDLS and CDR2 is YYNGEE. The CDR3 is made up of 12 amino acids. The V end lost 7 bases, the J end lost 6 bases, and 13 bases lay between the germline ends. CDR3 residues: CASRFEEDGYTF. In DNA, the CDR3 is TGTGCCAGCCGGTTCGAGGAAGATGGCTACACCTTC.

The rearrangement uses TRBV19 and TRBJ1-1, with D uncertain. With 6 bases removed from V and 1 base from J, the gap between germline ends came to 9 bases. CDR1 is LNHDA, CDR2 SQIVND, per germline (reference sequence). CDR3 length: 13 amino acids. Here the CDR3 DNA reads TGTGCCAGTAGCTATAGAGAGAACACTGAAGCTTTCTTT. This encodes CASSYRENTEAFF.

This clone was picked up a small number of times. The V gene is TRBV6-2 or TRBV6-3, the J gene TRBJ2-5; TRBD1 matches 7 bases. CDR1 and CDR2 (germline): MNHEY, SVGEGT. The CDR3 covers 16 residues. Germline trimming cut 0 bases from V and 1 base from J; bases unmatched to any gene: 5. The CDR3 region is CASSYSLGQIQETQYF. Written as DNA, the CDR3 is TGTGCCAGCAGTTACTCCCTGGGACAGATCCAAGAGACCCAGTACTTC.

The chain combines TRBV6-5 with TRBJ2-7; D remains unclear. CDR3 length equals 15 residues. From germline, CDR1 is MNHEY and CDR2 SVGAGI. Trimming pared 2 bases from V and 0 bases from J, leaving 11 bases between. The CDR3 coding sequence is TGTGCCAGCAGTTACGAGAGGTCGCCCTCCTACGAGCAGTACTTC. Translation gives CASSYERSPSYEQYF.

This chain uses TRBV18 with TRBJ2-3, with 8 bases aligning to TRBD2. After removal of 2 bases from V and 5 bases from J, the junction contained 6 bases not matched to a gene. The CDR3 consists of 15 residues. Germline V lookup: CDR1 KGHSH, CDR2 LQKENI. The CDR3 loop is CASSPGLAALDTQYF. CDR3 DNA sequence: TGTGCCAGCTCACCAGGACTAGCTGCCTTAGATACGCAGTATTTT.

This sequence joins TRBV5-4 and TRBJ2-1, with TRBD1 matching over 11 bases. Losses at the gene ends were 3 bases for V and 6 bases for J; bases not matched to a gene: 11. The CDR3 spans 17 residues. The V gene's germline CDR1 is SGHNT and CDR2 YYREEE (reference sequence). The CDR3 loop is CASSSGQGAHVGNEQFF. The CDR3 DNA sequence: TGTGCCAGCAGCTCCGGACAGGGGGCGCATGTAGGCAATGAGCAGTTCTTC.

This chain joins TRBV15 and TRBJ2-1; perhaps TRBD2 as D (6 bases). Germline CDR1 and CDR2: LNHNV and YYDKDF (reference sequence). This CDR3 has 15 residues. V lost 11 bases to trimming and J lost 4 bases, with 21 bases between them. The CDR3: CAASHGPGRYNEQFF. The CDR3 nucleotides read TGTGCCGCGTCACACGGCCCGGGGAGGTACAATGAGCAGTTCTTC.

This CDR3 reads CASGLVSEIRTGIANTEAFF. CDR3 nucleotide sequence: TGTGCTAGTGGTTTGGTATCTGAGATCAGGACAGGGATCGCGAACACTGAAGCTTTCTTT. This chain joins TRBV12-5 and TRBJ1-1; 8 positions agree with TRBD1. Germline V CDR1 and CDR2: LGHNT, FRNRAP. Trimming at V came to 0 bases and at J to 1 base, leaving 16 bases not matched to a gene. This CDR3 contains 20 residues.

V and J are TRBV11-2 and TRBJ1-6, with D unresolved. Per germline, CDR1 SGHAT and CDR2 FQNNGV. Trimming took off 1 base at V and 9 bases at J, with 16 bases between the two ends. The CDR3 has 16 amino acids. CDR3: CASSLGRASRASPLHF. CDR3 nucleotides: TGTGCCAGCAGCTTAGGGCGGGCCTCGCGAGCTTCACCCCTCCACTTT.

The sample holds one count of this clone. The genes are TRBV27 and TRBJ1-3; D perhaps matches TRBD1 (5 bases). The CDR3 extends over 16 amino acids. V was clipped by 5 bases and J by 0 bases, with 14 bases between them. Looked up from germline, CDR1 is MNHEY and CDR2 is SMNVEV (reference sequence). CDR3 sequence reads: CASSTPGKGSGNTIYF. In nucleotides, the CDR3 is TGTGCCAGCAGTACACCAGGGAAGGGCTCTGGAAACACCATATATTTT.

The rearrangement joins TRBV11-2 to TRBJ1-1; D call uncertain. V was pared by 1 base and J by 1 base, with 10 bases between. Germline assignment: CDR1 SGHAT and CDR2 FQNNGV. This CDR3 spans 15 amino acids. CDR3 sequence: CASSLGRGWNTEAFF. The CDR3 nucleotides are TGTGCCAGCAGCTTAGGCCGGGGTTGGAACACTGAAGCTTTCTTT.

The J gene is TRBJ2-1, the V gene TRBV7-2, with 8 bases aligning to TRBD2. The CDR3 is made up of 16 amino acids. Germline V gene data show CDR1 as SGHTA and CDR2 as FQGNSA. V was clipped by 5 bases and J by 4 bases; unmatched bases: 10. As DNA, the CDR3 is TGTGCCAGCAGCCGGGGGGGAAGCGGAGTATACAATGAGCAGTTCTTC. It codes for CASSRGGSGVYNEQFF.

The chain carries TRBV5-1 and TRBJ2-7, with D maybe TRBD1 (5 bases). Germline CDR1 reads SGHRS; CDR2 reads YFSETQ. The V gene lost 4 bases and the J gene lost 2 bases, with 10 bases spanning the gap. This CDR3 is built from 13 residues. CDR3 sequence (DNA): TGCGCCAGCAGCCCCGCAGGGACCTACGAGCAGTACTTC. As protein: CASSPAGTYEQYF. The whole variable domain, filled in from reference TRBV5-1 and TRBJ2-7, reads KAGVTQTPRYLIKTRGQQVTLSCSPISGHRSVSWYQQTPGQGLQFLFEYFSETQRNKGNFPGRFSGRQFSNSRSEMNVSTLELGDSALYLCASSPAGTYEQYFGPGTRLTVT.

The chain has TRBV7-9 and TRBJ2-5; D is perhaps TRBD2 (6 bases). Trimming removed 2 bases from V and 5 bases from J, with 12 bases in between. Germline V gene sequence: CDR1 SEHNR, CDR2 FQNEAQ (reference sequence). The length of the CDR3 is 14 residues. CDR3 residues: CASSLSSGRETQYF. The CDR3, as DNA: TGTGCCAGCAGCTTAAGTAGCGGTCGGGAGACCCAGTACTTC.

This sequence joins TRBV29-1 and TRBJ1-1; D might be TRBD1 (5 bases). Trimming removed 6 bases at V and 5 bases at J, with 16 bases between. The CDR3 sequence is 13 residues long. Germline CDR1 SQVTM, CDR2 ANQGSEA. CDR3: CSVKPRVSTEAFF. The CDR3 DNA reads TGCAGCGTCAAGCCCAGGGTTAGTACTGAAGCTTTCTTT.

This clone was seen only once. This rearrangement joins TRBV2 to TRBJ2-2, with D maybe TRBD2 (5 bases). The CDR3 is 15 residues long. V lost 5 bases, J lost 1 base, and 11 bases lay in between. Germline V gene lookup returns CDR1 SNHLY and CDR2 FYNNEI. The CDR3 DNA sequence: TGTGCCAGCAGTATGGTCACTAGGAACACCGGGGAGCTGTTTTTT. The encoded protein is CASSMVTRNTGELFF.

The CDR3 protein is CASIQGAEQFF. CDR3 coding DNA: TGTGCCAGCATTCAGGGGGCTGAGCAGTTCTTC. This rearrangement joins TRBV2 to TRBJ2-1, with 8 bases lining up with TRBD1. V lost 7 bases and J lost 9; bases outside the gene matches: 2. The CDR3 contains 11 residues. Germline-derived CDR1 and CDR2 are SNHLY and FYNNEI.

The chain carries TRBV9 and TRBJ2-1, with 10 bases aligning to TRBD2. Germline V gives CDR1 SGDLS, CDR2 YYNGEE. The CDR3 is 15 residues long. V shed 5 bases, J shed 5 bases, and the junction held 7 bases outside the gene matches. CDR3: CASSSGTSEDNEQFF. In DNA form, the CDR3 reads TGTGCCAGCAGTTCAGGGACTAGCGAGGACAATGAGCAGTTCTTC.

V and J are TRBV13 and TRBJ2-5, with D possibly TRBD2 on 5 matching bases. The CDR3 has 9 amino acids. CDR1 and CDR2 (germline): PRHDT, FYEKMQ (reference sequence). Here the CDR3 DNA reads TGTTCCTGCGGGGAGACCCAGTACTTC. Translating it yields CSCGETQYF.

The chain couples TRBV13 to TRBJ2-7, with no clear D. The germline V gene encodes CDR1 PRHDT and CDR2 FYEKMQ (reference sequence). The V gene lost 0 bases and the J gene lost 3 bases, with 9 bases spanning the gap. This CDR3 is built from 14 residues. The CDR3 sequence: CASSLGAARYEQYF. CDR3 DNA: TGTGCCAGCAGCTTAGGAGCCGCCCGCTACGAGCAGTACTTC.